The present T cell receptor beta chain was sequenced within a study of T cells in Graves' hyperthyroidism and ophthalmopathy. Losses at the gene ends were 5 bases for V and 3 bases for J; bases not matched to a gene: 7. This CDR3 has 15 residues. The germline CDR1 and CDR2 sequences are MNHNS and SASEGT. TCR beta CDR3 region amplification was performed from RNA transcripts. In the first-round RT-PCR of the TCR CDR3, the HTBI primer set was used. TCRdb redid the calling of the multiplex PCR reads with MiXCR, one entry per CDR3 protein. The data hold 500,000 or so distinct CDR3 sequences, with 16% observed a single time.

This chain joins TRBV6-1 and TRBJ2-5; 9 bases agree with TRBD1. Sequencing was done on a sample of blood. This clonotype was obtained from a woman in her 30s with Graves' ophthalmopathy. CDR3 region: CASSPDRGGEETQYF. In DNA form, the CDR3 reads TGTGCCAGCAGTCCGGACAGGGGTGGGGAAGAGACCCAGTACTTC.